This is a list of T cell receptor beta chains from one sample in a study of CD8 T cells in ankylosing spondylitis. Each CDR3 protein gets one entry after TCRdb re-called the 5' RACE reads with MiXCR. This repertoire shows approximately 250,000 distinct CDR3 sequences, around 8% found once; its top ten account for around 4.9%. Sample: blood, either unsorted or a sorted T cell fraction (not recorded which). Receptors were obtained from a female donor with ankylosing spondylitis or in good health (not recorded which). The CDR3 runs from the conserved cysteine through the conserved F or W. A D gene is named only where the DNA matches it firmly. Some rows mark clone size as missing; the rest say once, few, many or name a class of expanded clone.

D gene: TRBD2
V gene: TRBV20-1
J gene: TRBJ2-7
clone size: many
CDR3 DNA: TGCAGTGCTAGCCCTGCTAGCGGGGGGTCCTACGAGCAGTACTTC
CDR3 protein: CSASPASGGSYEQYF

D gene: .
V gene: TRBV12-3/TRBV12-4
J gene: TRBJ2-7
clone size: many
CDR3 DNA: TGTGCCAGCAGCCCGAGCGGGCGTATTTCCTACGAGCAGTACTTC
CDR3 protein: CASSPSGRISYEQYF

D gene: .
V gene: TRBV11-2
J gene: TRBJ2-1
clone size: .
CDR3 DNA: TGTGCCAGCAGCTTAGAATTTAACCAAGTTTCCTACAATGAGCAGTTCTTC
CDR3 protein: CASSLEFNQVSYNEQFF

D gene: .
V gene: TRBV19
J gene: TRBJ1-1
clone size: many
CDR3 DNA: TGTGCCAGTAGTAGGACAGTGAACACTGAAGCTTTCTTT
CDR3 protein: CASSRTVNTEAFF

D gene: TRBD1
V gene: TRBV12-3/TRBV12-4
J gene: TRBJ2-1
clone size: many
CDR3 DNA: TGTGCCAGCAGTTCCATGACAGGGCCCAACAATGAGCAGTTCTTC
CDR3 protein: CASSSMTGPNNEQFF

D gene: .
V gene: TRBV12-3/TRBV12-4
J gene: TRBJ1-4
clone size: many
CDR3 DNA: TGTGCCAGCAGTTTTGGTACAACTAATGAAAAACTGTTTTTT
CDR3 protein: CASSFGTTNEKLFF

D gene: .
V gene: TRBV4-1
J gene: TRBJ2-1
clone size: many
CDR3 DNA: TGCGCCAGCAGCCAAGAAAGGAACTTGAGGACTATAGAGAGGGGCTTCTTC
CDR3 protein: CASSQERNLRTIERGFF

D gene: .
V gene: TRBV7-2
J gene: TRBJ2-3
clone size: many
CDR3 DNA: TGTGCCAGCAGCTTGACGAGGGCAGATACGCAGTATTTT
CDR3 protein: CASSLTRADTQYF

D gene: TRBD1
V gene: TRBV5-1
J gene: TRBJ2-7
clone size: many
CDR3 DNA: TGCGCCAGCAGCCCGCGACAGGGAAATTCGAGGTACGAGCAGTACTTC
CDR3 protein: CASSPRQGNSRYEQYF

D gene: TRBD2
V gene: TRBV6-2/TRBV6-3
J gene: TRBJ2-1
clone size: many
CDR3 DNA: TGTGCCAGCAGTAAGACTAGCGGACAATACAATGAGCAGTTCTTC
CDR3 protein: CASSKTSGQYNEQFF

D gene: .
V gene: TRBV7-8
J gene: TRBJ1-4
clone size: many
CDR3 DNA: TGTGCCAGCAGCCCGGACACCCTTAATGAAAAACTGTTTTTT
CDR3 protein: CASSPDTLNEKLFF

D gene: TRBD1
V gene: TRBV20-1
J gene: TRBJ2-2
clone size: many
CDR3 DNA: TGCAGTGCTGGGCGCCGTTGGGACAGGGGATCGAGGGGGGAGCTGTTTTTT
CDR3 protein: CSAGRRWDRGSRGELFF

D gene: .
V gene: TRBV7-2
J gene: TRBJ2-3
clone size: .
CDR3 DNA: TGTGCCAGCAGCTTAGCACTAGCCGCCCTATCCAGCACAGATACGCAGTATTTT
CDR3 protein: CASSLALAALSSTDTQYF

D gene: .
V gene: TRBV7-2
J gene: TRBJ2-1
clone size: many
CDR3 DNA: TGTGCCAGCAGCTTGGATAGTGCCACACACAATGAGCAGTTCTTC
CDR3 protein: CASSLDSATHNEQFF

D gene: .
V gene: TRBV20-1
J gene: TRBJ2-5
clone size: many
CDR3 DNA: TGCAGTGCTAGTCGCAGCGGACAAGAGACCCAGTACTTC
CDR3 protein: CSASRSGQETQYF

D gene: TRBD1
V gene: TRBV20-1
J gene: TRBJ1-3
clone size: many
CDR3 DNA: TGCAGTGCTAGGGACAGGGAATACACCATATATTTT
CDR3 protein: CSARDREYTIYF

D gene: .
V gene: TRBV5-1
J gene: TRBJ2-7
clone size: many
CDR3 DNA: TGCGCCAGCAGCTTGGAAGGCAGGAGCTCCTACGAGCAGTACTTC
CDR3 protein: CASSLEGRSSYEQYF

D gene: TRBD1
V gene: TRBV29-1
J gene: TRBJ2-5
clone size: many
CDR3 DNA: TGCAGCGTTCACAGGGGGCCCCAAGAGACCCAGTACTTC
CDR3 protein: CSVHRGPQETQYF

D gene: .
V gene: TRBV6-5
J gene: TRBJ2-7
clone size: many
CDR3 DNA: TGTGCCAGCAATTCGGATTTAAATCAGGAGCAGTACTTC
CDR3 protein: CASNSDLNQEQYF

D gene: TRBD1
V gene: TRBV6-1
J gene: TRBJ1-2
clone size: .
CDR3 DNA: TGTGCCAGCAGTGTTGGACAGGGTGTGGGCTACACCTTC
CDR3 protein: CASSVGQGVGYTF

D gene: TRBD2
V gene: TRBV4-1
J gene: TRBJ2-7
clone size: many
CDR3 DNA: TGCGCCAGCAGCCCCCTAGGCGGGACTAGTGTCTACGAGCAGTACTTC
CDR3 protein: CASSPLGGTSVYEQYF

D gene: .
V gene: TRBV6-1
J gene: TRBJ2-1
clone size: many
CDR3 DNA: TGTGCCAGCAGTGAAAGGGGTAGCGCTTTTTACAATGAGCAGTTCTTC
CDR3 protein: CASSERGSAFYNEQFF

D gene: TRBD2
V gene: TRBV5-1
J gene: TRBJ2-2
clone size: many
CDR3 DNA: TGCGCCAGCAGCTCCGGAAGACTAGCGATTGCCGGGGAGCTGTTTTTT
CDR3 protein: CASSSGRLAIAGELFF

D gene: .
V gene: TRBV5-1
J gene: TRBJ2-6
clone size: many
CDR3 DNA: TGCGCCAGCAGAATAAGCTCTGGGGCCAACGTCCTGACTTTC
CDR3 protein: CASRISSGANVLTF

D gene: TRBD1
V gene: TRBV10-3
J gene: TRBJ1-1
clone size: many
CDR3 DNA: TGTGCCATCAGTGAGTCGGGGGACAGGGGAAACACTGAAGCTTTCTTT
CDR3 protein: CAISESGDRGNTEAFF

D gene: .
V gene: TRBV3-1
J gene: TRBJ2-2
clone size: .
CDR3 DNA: TGTGCCAGCAGCCAGGGGGGTGGGATCGTCGGGGAGCTGTTTTTT
CDR3 protein: CASSQGGGIVGELFF

D gene: .
V gene: TRBV5-1
J gene: TRBJ1-2
clone size: many
CDR3 DNA: TGCGCCAGCAGCTTGACCGGCGGAGGCTACACCTTC
CDR3 protein: CASSLTGGGYTF

D gene: .
V gene: TRBV29-1
J gene: TRBJ2-5
clone size: many
CDR3 DNA: TGCAGCGTTTTCCGGGTGCAAGAGACCCAGTACTTC
CDR3 protein: CSVFRVQETQYF

D gene: TRBD1
V gene: TRBV6-2/TRBV6-3
J gene: TRBJ2-3
clone size: many
CDR3 DNA: TGTGCCAGCAATGGGGGACAGAGGACAGATACGCAGTATTTT
CDR3 protein: CASNGGQRTDTQYF

D gene: .
V gene: TRBV29-1
J gene: TRBJ1-4
clone size: many
CDR3 DNA: TGCAGCGCGGGGGGAGGGGGTCACAATGAAAAACTGTTTTTT
CDR3 protein: CSAGGGGHNEKLFF

D gene: .
V gene: TRBV28
J gene: TRBJ1-1
clone size: many
CDR3 DNA: TGTGCCAGCATCCCTCCAAGATTGAACACTGAAGCTTTCTTT
CDR3 protein: CASIPPRLNTEAFF

D gene: .
V gene: TRBV11-1
J gene: TRBJ1-1
clone size: many
CDR3 DNA: TGTGCCAGCAGCCCTCCCATCCACAGGGTCACCGAGAACACTGAAGCTTTCTTT
CDR3 protein: CASSPPIHRVTENTEAFF

D gene: TRBD2
V gene: TRBV24-1
J gene: TRBJ2-1
clone size: many
CDR3 DNA: TGTGCCACCAGTGATCCTTTACTAGCGGGGGGCCTTGGTGAGCAGTTCTTC
CDR3 protein: CATSDPLLAGGLGEQFF

D gene: .
V gene: TRBV6-2/TRBV6-3
J gene: TRBJ2-5
clone size: many
CDR3 DNA: TGTGCCAGCAGTCCCGTTCGGATGTACCAAGAGACCCAGTACTTC
CDR3 protein: CASSPVRMYQETQYF

D gene: TRBD1
V gene: TRBV29-1
J gene: TRBJ1-3
clone size: few
CDR3 DNA: TGCAGCGTTGACGGGACAGACGGAAACACCATATATTTT
CDR3 protein: CSVDGTDGNTIYF

D gene: TRBD1
V gene: TRBV6-5
J gene: TRBJ2-1
clone size: few
CDR3 DNA: TGTGCCAGCAGCTCCCTCGGGACAGGGAGGCTTAATGAGCAGTTCTTC
CDR3 protein: CASSSLGTGRLNEQFF

D gene: TRBD2
V gene: TRBV12-3/TRBV12-4
J gene: TRBJ2-5
clone size: many
CDR3 DNA: TGTGCCAGCGCTGGGGAGCGGGAGGGTGGAGAGACCCAGTACTTC
CDR3 protein: CASAGEREGGETQYF

D gene: .
V gene: TRBV11-2
J gene: TRBJ2-3
clone size: many
CDR3 DNA: TGTGCCAGCAGCGGGGCCCCCAAAGGGCAACCCACAGATACGCAGTATTTT
CDR3 protein: CASSGAPKGQPTDTQYF

D gene: TRBD2
V gene: TRBV5-1
J gene: TRBJ2-1
clone size: many
CDR3 DNA: TGCGCCAGCAGCTTGTCGCCTAGCGGGACACTCAATGAGCAGTTCTTC
CDR3 protein: CASSLSPSGTLNEQFF

D gene: .
V gene: TRBV7-3
J gene: TRBJ2-7
clone size: .
CDR3 DNA: TGTGCCAGCAGCCCCCGGGCCGCGCAGACCTACGAGCAGTACTTC
CDR3 protein: CASSPRAAQTYEQYF